Sequencing of this TCR beta chain was carried out in a study of OX40 agonist ivuxolimab in advanced cancers. Across the study: The drug used for patients, ivuxolimab, was an agonistic anti-OX40 (CD134) antibody. Participants, approximately 81% male, averaged roughly 60 years of age, ranging from about 23 to 80. Study findings and constraints: Averaging showed that CD8+ T cells had more expanded clones than CD4+ did.

A remark on this clone: What it binds is unknown.

Generated by immunoSEQ multiplex PCR, the TCRdb table keeps only in-frame clones and is missing some. Altogether some 70,000 clones are present, over 80% being singletons, with the ten largest covering about 0.3%. CDR3 length: 14 residues. V was trimmed by 2 bases and J by 4 bases, leaving 8 bases between them. Germline V gene data show CDR1 as MGHRA and CDR2 as YSYEKL. Material: CD4+ or CD8+ T cells sorted from blood, obtained in a trial of the OX40 agonist ivuxolimab. The sequence came from an adult with an advanced solid tumor such as melanoma, head and neck, liver or kidney cancer. The chain couples TRBV4-1 to TRBJ1-4; D is perhaps TRBD1 (5 bases). CDR3 sequence reads: CASSQTGRNEKLFF. The CDR3, as DNA: TGCGCCAGCAGCCAAACAGGTCGTAATGAAAAACTGTTTTTT.